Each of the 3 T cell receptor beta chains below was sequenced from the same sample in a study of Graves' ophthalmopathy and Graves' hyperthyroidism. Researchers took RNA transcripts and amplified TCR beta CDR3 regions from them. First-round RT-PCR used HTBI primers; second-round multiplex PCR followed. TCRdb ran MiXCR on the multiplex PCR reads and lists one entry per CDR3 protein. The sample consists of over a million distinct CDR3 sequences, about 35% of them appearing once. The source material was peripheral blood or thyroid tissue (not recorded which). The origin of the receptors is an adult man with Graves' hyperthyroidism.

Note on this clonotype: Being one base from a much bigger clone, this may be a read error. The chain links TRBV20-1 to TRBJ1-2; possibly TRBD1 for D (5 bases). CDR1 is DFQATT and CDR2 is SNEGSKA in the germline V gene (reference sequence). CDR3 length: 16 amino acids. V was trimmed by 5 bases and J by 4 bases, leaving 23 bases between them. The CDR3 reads CSASSPPRNGAYGYTF. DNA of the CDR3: TGCAGTGCTTCGTCTCCCCCTCGGAACGGGGCCTATGGCTACACCTTC.

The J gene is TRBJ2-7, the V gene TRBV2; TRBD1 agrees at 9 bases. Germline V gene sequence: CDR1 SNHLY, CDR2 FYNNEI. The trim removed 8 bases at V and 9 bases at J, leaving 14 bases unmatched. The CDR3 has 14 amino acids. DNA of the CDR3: TGTGCCAGCTCACCCGACGGGACAGGGCAGTCGCAGTACTTC. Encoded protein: CASSPDGTGQSQYF.

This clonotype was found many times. CDR3 sequence (DNA): TGTGCCAGCAACAAAGGGGGGGAGAGGGAGACCCAGTACTTC. This sequence encodes CASNKGGERETQYF. The chain carries TRBV11-2 and TRBJ2-5, with TRBD2 as a possible D gene (7 bases). This CDR3 has 14 amino acids. Germline V gives CDR1 SGHAT, CDR2 FQNNGV. Trimming pared 7 bases from V and 5 bases from J, leaving 17 bases between.